A selection of T cell receptor beta chains follows, all from one sample in a study of blood T cell repertoires in COVID-19. Sequencing was performed with immunoSEQ multiplex PCR; in TCRdb, only in-frame clones are kept and a portion is missing. The sample consists of just over 80,000 clones, approximately 80% of them appearing once. The sequenced sample consisted of peripheral blood. The receptor set was obtained from a man at least 80 years old with acute or convalescent COVID-19. The CDR3 runs from the conserved cysteine through the conserved F or W. D genes are given only for firm matches. A clone size is listed for some rows: how often the clone was seen (once, few, many), or a class if it is expanded.

.	TRBJ1-1	TRBV20-1	.	CSARVDREAFF	TGCAGTGCTAGAGTCGACAGAGAGGCTTTCTTT
TRBD1	TRBJ1-1	TRBV28	.	CASVVGQGTYTEAFF	TGTGCCAGCGTTGTAGGACAGGGGACCTACACTGAAGCTTTCTTT
.	TRBJ1-4	TRBV6-1	.	CASSGVHSATNEKLFF	TGTGCCAGCAGTGGCGTCCATTCGGCAACTAATGAAAAACTGTTTTTT
TRBD1	TRBJ1-5	TRBV28	.	CASSFLRDRVRVNQPQHF	TGTGCCAGCAGTTTTTTACGGGACAGGGTTCGCGTAAATCAGCCCCAGCATTTT
.	TRBJ1-5	TRBV7-8	once	CASSVSHGPQHF	TGTGCCAGCAGCGTGAGTCACGGGCCCCAGCATTTT
.	TRBJ1-2	TRBV29-1	.	CSVDGADGYTF	TGCAGCGTTGATGGGGCAGATGGCTACACCTTC
TRBD1	TRBJ1-1	TRBV4-1	.	CASSPPLTGTEAFF	TGCGCCAGCAGCCCCCCTTTGACAGGGACTGAAGCTTTCTTT
TRBD2	TRBJ2-1	TRBV7-9	.	CASSLSSGRNNEQFF	TGTGCCAGCAGCTTATCTAGCGGGAGGAACAATGAGCAGTTCTTC
.	TRBJ1-1	TRBV10-3	.	CAISDRQNTEAFF	TGTGCCATCTCCGACAGACAGAACACTGAAGCTTTCTTT
.	TRBJ1-5	TRBV18	.	CASSPVWDTGTGPQHF	TGTGCCAGCTCACCAGTCTGGGACACAGGCACAGGGCCCCAGCATTTT
.	TRBJ1-1	TRBV4-3	.	CASSQRLAGLGGTEAFF	TGCGCCAGCAGCCAACGTCTCGCAGGGTTAGGAGGGACTGAAGCTTTCTTT
.	TRBJ2-7	TRBV3-1/TRBV3-2	.	CASSQGHGSYEQYF	TGTGCCAGCAGCCAAGGTCACGGGAGCTACGAGCAGTACTTC
TRBD1	TRBJ2-2	TRBV4-3	.	CASSQDMGTADANTGELFF	TGCGCCAGCAGCCAAGATATGGGGACAGCGGACGCGAACACCGGGGAGCTGTTTTTT
.	TRBJ1-5	TRBV24-1	.	CATSDLGRGNQPQHF	TGTGCCACCAGTGATTTGGGTCGAGGGAACCAGCCCCAGCATTTT
.	TRBJ2-3	TRBV7-8	.	CASSPQGTSTDTQYF	TGTGCCAGCAGCCCACAGGGAACGAGCACAGATACGCAGTATTTT
.	TRBJ2-7	TRBV30	.	CAWSKGVSYEQYF	TGTGCCTGGAGTAAAGGGGTCTCCTACGAGCAGTACTTC
.	TRBJ1-3	TRBV5-6	once	CASSPRWRDPSGNTIYF	TGTGCCAGCAGCCCGAGGTGGAGGGATCCCTCTGGAAACACCATATATTTT
TRBD1	TRBJ2-1	TRBV5-1	.	CASSAGTDYNEQFF	TGCGCCAGCAGCGCCGGGACAGACTACAATGAGCAGTTCTTC
TRBD1	TRBJ1-5	TRBV6-5	.	CASRRQGRSNQPQHF	TGTGCCAGCAGGCGACAGGGGAGAAGCAATCAGCCCCAGCATTTT